One sample yielded the 17 T cell receptor beta chains listed below, sequenced in a study of Graves' ophthalmopathy and Graves' hyperthyroidism (dated by TCRdb to about 2018). The data were produced on an Illumina HiSeq 2000. For repertoire sequencing, TCR beta CDR3 regions were amplified from RNA transcripts. The first round of RT-PCR was done with HTBI primers and the Qiagen OneStep RT-PCR kit, and was followed by a second round of multiplex PCR, then size selection and purification. Through fastp at Q25 and MiXCR, TCRdb rebuilt clones from the public reads, retaining in-frame beta chains. Records with the same CDR3 protein are collapsed into one entry carrying the most frequent genes and DNA. The sample includes about 640,000 distinct CDR3 sequences, with about 41% observed a single time. The ten largest make up 3% to 4% of the sample. Sequenced material: peripheral blood. These receptor sequences come from an adult man with Graves' ophthalmopathy.

This clonotype was seen a few times. V and J are TRBV7-9 and TRBJ2-2; D is perhaps TRBD1 or TRBD2 (6 bases each). With 5 bases removed from V and 0 bases from J, the gap between germline ends came to 13 bases. The CDR3 has 16 amino acids. CDR1 is SEHNR and CDR2 is FQNEAQ in the germline V gene (reference sequence). The CDR3: CASSLKGGTNTGELFF. CDR3 bases: TGTGCCAGCAGCCTAAAAGGGGGGACGAACACCGGGGAGCTGTTTTTT.

This chain connects TRBV7-9 to TRBJ2-7; D may correspond to TRBD1 or TRBD2 (6 bases each). CDR1 is SEHNR, CDR2 FQNEAQ, per germline (reference sequence). This CDR3 is built from 14 residues. V was pared by 7 bases and J by 5 bases, with 18 bases between. The CDR3 loop reads CASTHRRGSDEQYV. CDR3 in DNA: TGTGCCAGCACCCATCGGAGGGGGTCGGACGAGCAGTACGTC.

In the case of this clonotype: In this CDR3 the conserved last residue, phenylalanine or tryptophan, is missing, so a read error is likely. No DNA is shown, since the ends of the CDR3 on it are uncertain; the CDR3 is the one TCRdb lists. The chain couples TRBV2 to TRBJ1-6. Ends included, the CDR3 has 10 residues. In germline, CDR1 is SNHLY, CDR2 FYNNEI. This chain's CDR3 is CASRSRASNY.

The rearrangement uses TRBV7-2 and TRBJ2-5; the match to TRBD1 covers 11 bases. V was clipped by 5 bases and J by 4 bases; unmatched bases: 9. The CDR3 runs to 16 residues. Looked up from germline, CDR1 is SGHTA and CDR2 is FQGNSA. The CDR3 spells CASSQDGTGGIETQYF. The CDR3, as DNA: TGTGCCAGCAGCCAAGACGGGACAGGGGGTATAGAGACCCAGTACTTC. Supplemented by reference TRBV7-2 and TRBJ2-5, the full variable domain reads GAGVSQSPSNKVTEKGKDVELRCDPISGHTALYWYRQSLGQGLEFLIYFQGNSAPDKSGLPSDRFSAERTGGSVSTLTIQRTQQEDSAVYLCASSQDGTGGIETQYFGPGTRLLVL.

This clonotype was observed a few times. This rearrangement joins TRBV4-1 to TRBJ2-7; D ambiguous. Trimming pared 3 bases from V and 0 bases from J, leaving 18 bases between. The CDR3 runs 17 residues. Germline V gene data show CDR1 as MGHRA and CDR2 as YSYEKL. CDR3 residues: CASSHPLAGPNSYEQYF. The CDR3 nucleotides read TGCGCCAGCAGCCATCCGCTGGCCGGGCCAAACTCCTACGAGCAGTACTTC.

In its sample, this clonotype was seen many times. The gene calls are TRBV2 and TRBJ1-4; no reliable D call. Germline loops: CDR1 SNHLY, CDR2 FYNNEI. V lost 5 bases to trimming and J lost 1 base, with 11 bases between them. This CDR3 spans 15 amino acids. The CDR3 bases are TGTGCCAGCAGTCTCCGGGGAGGAACTAATGAAAAACTGTTTTTT. This encodes CASSLRGGTNEKLFF.

This clonotype was seen only a few times. One end of the junction is discordant with germline, which a read error may explain. The chain has TRBV19 and TRBJ1-5; D is perhaps TRBD1 (6 bases). The CDR3 consists of 17 residues. Germline-derived CDR1 and CDR2 are LNHDA and SQIVND (reference sequence). Here the CDR3 DNA reads TGTGTCAGTAGTACATCCGGGACAAGGCGCTCGATCCAGCCCCAGCATTTT. It encodes CVSSTSGTRRSIQPQHF.

J is TRBJ1-2 and V is TRBV20-1; TRBD1 agrees at 11 bases. Germline assignment: CDR1 DFQATT and CDR2 SNEGSKA (reference sequence). The CDR3 has 14 amino acids. The junction had 7 bases not matched to a gene; V was cut back by 5 bases and J by 5 bases. CDR3 sequence reads: CSAPRTGGNYGYTF. The DNA for the CDR3 is TGCAGTGCTCCCCGGACAGGGGGCAATTATGGCTACACCTTC.

This clonotype was counted a few times. The chain employs TRBV19 and TRBJ2-5; D unclear. Trimming cost V 3 bases and J 2 bases, with 13 bases left between them. The CDR3 is 15 residues long. Germline CDR1 LNHDA, CDR2 SQIVND (reference sequence). The CDR3 DNA reads TGTGCCAGTAGTATGGAAAACTTTGCTCAAGAGACCCAGTACTTC. Translation: CASSMENFAQETQYF.

This clonotype occurred many times. The chain employs TRBV10-3 and TRBJ1-3; D gene ambiguous. The CDR3 length is 13 residues. V lost 2 bases, J lost 4 bases, and 6 bases lay in between. Per the germline V gene, CDR1 is ENHRY and CDR2 is SYGVKD. The CDR3 nucleotides are TGTGCCATCAGTGAGACCATCGGAAACACCATATATTTT. Protein sequence: CAISETIGNTIYF.

This clonotype was counted between two and nine times. The rearrangement joins TRBV5-1 to TRBJ2-2; the D gene could be TRBD1 or TRBD2 (5 bases each). The CDR3 totals 16 residues. Germline V gene lookup returns CDR1 SGHRS and CDR2 YFSETQ. V shed 2 bases and J shed 6 bases, with 17 bases lying between them. CDR3 region: CASSFRDGSFPGELFF. CDR3 DNA: TGCGCCAGCAGCTTCCGGGACGGCAGTTTCCCCGGGGAGCTGTTTTTT.

On this clonotype: A junction boundary mismatches the germline segment, possibly from a read error. The chain employs TRBV5-8 and TRBJ2-7; D might be TRBD2 (5 bases). Germline V lookup: CDR1 SGHTS, CDR2 YDEGEE. The CDR3 runs to 14 residues. CDR3 sequence: CASSQLSGAYEQYF. The CDR3 nucleotides are TGCGCCAGCAGCCAACTATCCGGGGCCTACGAGCAGTACTTC.

The chain couples TRBV9 to TRBJ1-1, with 7 bases identical to TRBD1. With V trimmed by 5 bases and J by 5 bases, 9 bases remained unmatched. The CDR3 consists of 14 residues. Per the germline V gene, CDR1 is SGDLS and CDR2 is YYNGEE. CDR3 coding DNA: TGTGCCAGCAGTCCACAGGGGCCGAGGACTGAAGCTTTCTTT. As protein: CASSPQGPRTEAFF.

The table lists this clonotype with many counts. The chain has TRBV28 and TRBJ2-7; D call uncertain. The germline gives CDR1 MDHEN, CDR2 SYDVKM. This CDR3 is 11 amino acids long. Trimming cost V 5 bases and J 7 bases, with 9 bases left between them. The CDR3 coding sequence is TGTGCCAGCAGTACGTCCTGGGAGCAGTACTTC. It is translated as CASSTSWEQYF. The whole variable domain, filled in from reference TRBV28 and TRBJ2-7, reads DVKVTQSSRYLVKRTGEKVFLECVQDMDHENMFWYRQDPGLGLRLIYFSYDVKMKEKGDIPEGYSVSREKKERFSLILESASTNQTSMYLCASSTSWEQYFGPGTRLTVT.

Concerning this clonotype itself: An end of the junction differs from the germline gene, which may be a read error. The chain employs TRBV10-3 and TRBJ2-7; D possibly uses TRBD1 or TRBD2 (7 bases each). CDR1 ENHRY and CDR2 SYGVKD come from the germline V gene. The CDR3 is 17 amino acids. Written as DNA, the CDR3 is TGTGCCAGCAGTTACGGGAGTGGGGCAGGGGGGGTGAGGGAGCAGTACTTC. Protein sequence: CASSYGSGAGGVREQYF.

This clonotype was found many times. The chain carries TRBV2 and TRBJ2-2; tentatively, D is TRBD1 or TRBD2 (6 bases each). Per germline, CDR1 SNHLY and CDR2 FYNNEI. The CDR3 loop spans 16 amino acids. Deletions cut 1 base from V and 0 bases from J, with 9 bases between. As DNA, the CDR3 is TGTGCCAGCAGTGAAGTGGGGGGCCCGAACACCGGGGAGCTGTTTTTT. It yields the protein CASSEVGGPNTGELFF.

This clonotype showed up many times. At one of its ends the junction is not consistent with the germline gene, which may arise from a read error. The rearrangement joins TRBV10-3 to TRBJ1-5; 8 bases match TRBD1. Germline assignment: CDR1 ENHRY and CDR2 SYGVKD. The CDR3 length is 15 residues. CDR3 residues: CASSEDRGGNQPQHF. The DNA for the CDR3 is TGTGCCAGCAGTGAAGACAGGGGCGGGAATCAGCCCCAGCATTTT.